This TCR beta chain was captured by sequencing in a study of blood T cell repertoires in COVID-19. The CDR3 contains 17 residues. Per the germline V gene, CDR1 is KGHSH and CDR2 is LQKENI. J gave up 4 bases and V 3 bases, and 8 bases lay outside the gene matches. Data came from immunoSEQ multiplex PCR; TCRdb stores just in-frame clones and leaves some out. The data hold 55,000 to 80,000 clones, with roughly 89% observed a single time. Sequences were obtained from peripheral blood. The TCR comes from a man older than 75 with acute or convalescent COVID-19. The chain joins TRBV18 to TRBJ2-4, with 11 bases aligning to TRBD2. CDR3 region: CASSPLAGGTKKNIQYF. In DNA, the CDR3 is TGTGCCAGCTCACCTCTAGCGGGGGGTACTAAAAAAAACATTCAGTACTTC.